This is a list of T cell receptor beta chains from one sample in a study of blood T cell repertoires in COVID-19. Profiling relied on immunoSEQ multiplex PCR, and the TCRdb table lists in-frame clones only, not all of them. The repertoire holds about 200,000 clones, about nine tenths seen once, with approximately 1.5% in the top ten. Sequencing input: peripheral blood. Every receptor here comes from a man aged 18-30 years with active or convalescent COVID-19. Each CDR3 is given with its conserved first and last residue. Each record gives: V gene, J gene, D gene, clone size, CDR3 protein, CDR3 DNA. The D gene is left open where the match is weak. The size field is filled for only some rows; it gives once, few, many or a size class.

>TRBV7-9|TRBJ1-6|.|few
CASSLGANRNSPLHF
TGTGCCAGCAGCTTAGGGGCAAATCGGAATTCACCCCTCCACTTT
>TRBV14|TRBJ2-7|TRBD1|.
CASSQGTGGAYEQYF
TGTGCCAGCAGCCAAGGGACAGGGGGTGCCTACGAGCAGTACTTC
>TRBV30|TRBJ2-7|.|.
CAWSVSTGVSYEQYF
TGTGCCTGGAGTGTATCTACGGGAGTGTCCTACGAGCAGTACTTC
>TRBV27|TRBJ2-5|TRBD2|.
CASRVTSGRPETQYF
TGTGCCAGCAGGGTTACTAGCGGGAGGCCTGAGACCCAGTACTTC
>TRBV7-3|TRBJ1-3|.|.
CASSPTAGGTGNTIYF
TGTGCCAGCAGCCCAACAGCGGGCGGTACGGGAAACACCATATATTTT
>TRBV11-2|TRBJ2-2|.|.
CASSLGRGITGELFF
TGTGCCAGCAGCTTAGGACGGGGAATCACCGGGGAGCTGTTTTTT
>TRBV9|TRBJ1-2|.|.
CASSGLRDPGYTF
TGTGCCAGCAGTGGGCTCCGGGATCCTGGCTACACCTTC
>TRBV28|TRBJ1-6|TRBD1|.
CASSLAGRGRRSPLHF
TGTGCCAGCAGTTTAGCCGGCAGGGGGCGTAGGTCACCCCTCCACTTT
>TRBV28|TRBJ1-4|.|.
CASTFPGQIGKLFF
TGTGCCAGCACCTTCCCCGGACAGATCGGGAAACTGTTTTTT
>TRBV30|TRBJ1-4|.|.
CAWSVRGGRREKLFF
TGTGCCTGGAGTGTACGGGGAGGCCGGAGGGAAAAACTGTTTTTT
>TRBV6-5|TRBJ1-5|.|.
CASSPGGMYQPQHF
TGTGCCAGCAGTCCCGGGGGGATGTATCAGCCCCAGCATTTT
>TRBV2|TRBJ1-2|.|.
CASSVEREGNYGYTF
TGTGCCAGCAGTGTTGAAAGGGAGGGGAACTATGGCTACACCTTC
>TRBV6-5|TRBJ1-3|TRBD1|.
CASSGTAGNTIYF
TGTGCCAGCAGCGGGACAGCTGGAAACACCATATATTTT
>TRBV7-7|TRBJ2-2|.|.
CASSLDMAGELFF
TGTGCCAGCAGCTTAGACATGGCCGGGGAGCTGTTTTTT
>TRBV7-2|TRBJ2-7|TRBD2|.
CASSNSGGAGEQYF
TGTGCCAGCAGCAATAGCGGGGGGGCCGGCGAGCAGTACTTC
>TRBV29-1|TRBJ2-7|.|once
CSVGLGRTPSYEQYF
TGCAGCGTTGGACTAGGCCGAACTCCCTCCTACGAGCAGTACTTC
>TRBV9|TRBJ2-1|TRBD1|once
CASSPYGTAAKNEQFF
TGTGCCAGCAGCCCCTACGGGACAGCGGCAAAAAATGAGCAGTTCTTC
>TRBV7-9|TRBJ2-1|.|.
CASSSLRGNEQFF
TGTGCCAGCAGCTCACTACGCGGCAATGAGCAGTTCTTC
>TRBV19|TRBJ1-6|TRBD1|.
CASSTMDRIGEPLHF
TGTGCCAGTAGTACCATGGACAGGATTGGAGAACCCCTCCACTTT
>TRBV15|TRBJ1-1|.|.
CATKVTGMNTEAFF
TGTGCCACCAAAGTGACAGGAATGAACACTGAAGCTTTCTTT
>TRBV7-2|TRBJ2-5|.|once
CASSPDRFQETQYF
TGTGCCAGCAGCCCCGACAGGTTTCAAGAGACCCAGTACTTC
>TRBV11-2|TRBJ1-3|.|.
CASSNTPSSGNTIYF
TGTGCCAGCAGCAATACACCCTCTTCTGGAAACACCATATATTTT
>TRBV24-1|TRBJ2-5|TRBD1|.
CATSDPTGGQETQYF
TGTGCCACCAGTGACCCGACAGGGGGACAAGAGACCCAGTACTTC
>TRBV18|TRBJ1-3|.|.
CASSPREYSSGNTIYF
TGTGCCAGCTCACCACGCGAGTATAGCTCTGGAAACACCATATATTTT
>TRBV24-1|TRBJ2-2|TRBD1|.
CATSETGLTGELFF
TGTGCCACCAGCGAGACAGGGCTCACCGGGGAGCTGTTTTTT
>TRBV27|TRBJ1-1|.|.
CASSRWGSEAFF
TGTGCCAGCAGCAGATGGGGCAGTGAAGCTTTCTTT
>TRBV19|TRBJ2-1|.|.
CASSIEAGEYYNEQFF
TGTGCCAGTAGTATAGAAGCCGGGGAATATTACAATGAGCAGTTCTTC
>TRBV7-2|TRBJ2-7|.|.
CASSKQGGSYEQYF
TGTGCCAGCAGCAAACAGGGCGGATCCTACGAGCAGTACTTC
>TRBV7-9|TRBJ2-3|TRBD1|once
CASSLVQGARDTQYF
TGTGCCAGCAGCTTAGTGCAGGGGGCGAGAGATACGCAGTATTTT
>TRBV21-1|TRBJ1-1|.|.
CASSNVVVGQGVIRTTEAFF
TGTGCCAGCAGCAATGTGGTTGTTGGGCAGGGGGTGATTCGGACCACTGAAGCTTTCTTT
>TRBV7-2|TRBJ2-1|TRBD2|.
CASSSRSSGSYNEQFF
TGTGCCAGCAGCTCACGATCTAGCGGGAGTTACAATGAGCAGTTCTTC
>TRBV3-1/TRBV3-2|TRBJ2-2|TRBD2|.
CASSQALAGDNTGELFF
TGTGCCAGCAGCCAAGCCTTAGCGGGGGACAACACCGGGGAGCTGTTTTTT
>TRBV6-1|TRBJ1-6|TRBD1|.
CASSEALRTGRAPLHF
TGTGCCAGCAGTGAAGCGCTTCGGACAGGTCGGGCACCCCTCCACTTT
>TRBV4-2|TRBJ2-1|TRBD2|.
CASSQVAGVRSNEQFF
TGTGCCAGCAGCCAAGTAGCGGGAGTTAGGTCCAATGAGCAGTTCTTC
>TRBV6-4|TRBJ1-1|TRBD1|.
CASSEGTGHTEAFF
TGTGCCAGCAGTGAAGGGACAGGGCACACTGAAGCTTTCTTT
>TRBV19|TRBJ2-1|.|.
CASSARPVGSSYNEQFF
TGTGCCAGTAGTGCCCGTCCTGTTGGTAGTTCTTACAATGAGCAGTTCTTC
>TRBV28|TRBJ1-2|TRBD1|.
CASSSTGGYGYTF
TGTGCCAGCAGTTCGACAGGGGGCTATGGCTACACCTTC
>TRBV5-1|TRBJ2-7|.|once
CASSQGQQGYEQYF
TGCGCCAGCAGCCAAGGACAACAGGGATACGAGCAGTACTTC
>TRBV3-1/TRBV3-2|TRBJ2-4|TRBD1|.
CASSRRDRLAKNIQYF
TGTGCCAGCAGCCGACGGGACAGACTAGCCAAAAACATTCAGTACTTC
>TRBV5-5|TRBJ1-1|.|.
CASSPGQNTEAFF
TGTGCCAGCAGCCCGGGACAGAACACTGAAGCTTTCTTT
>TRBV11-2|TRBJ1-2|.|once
CASSLPRSYGYTF
TGTGCCAGCAGCTTACCCAGGTCCTATGGCTACACCTTC
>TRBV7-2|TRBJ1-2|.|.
CASSLARNGYTF
TGTGCCAGCAGCTTAGCGAGGAATGGCTACACCTTC
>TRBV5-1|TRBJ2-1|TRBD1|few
CASSYNTGGGNEQFF
TGCGCCAGCAGCTACAATACAGGGGGCGGGAATGAGCAGTTCTTC
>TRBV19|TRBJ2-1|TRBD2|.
CASSSGRGHNEQFF
TGTGCCAGTAGTTCGGGGAGGGGTCACAATGAGCAGTTCTTC
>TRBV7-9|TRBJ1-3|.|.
CASSLPGQSSGNTIYF
TGTGCCAGCAGCTTACCCGGACAGAGCTCTGGAAACACCATATATTTT
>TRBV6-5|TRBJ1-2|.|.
CASRDSPNYGYTF
TGTGCCAGCAGGGACAGTCCTAACTATGGCTACACCTTC